The 16 T cell receptor beta chains below were found in one sample sequenced in a study of CD8+CD57+ T cells in acquired aplastic anemia. Profiling that covered TCR beta VDJ and CDR3 relied on genomic DNA as its template. MiXCR, run by TCRdb on the reads, gives a single entry per CDR3 protein. Of about 270,000 distinct CDR3 sequences in the sample, around 82% were seen once. Only patients with CD8+CD57+ cell expansion on flow cytometry were chosen for sequencing. The material sequenced was sorted CD4+, CD8+, or CD8+CD57+ T cells (not recorded which) from PBMCs. Receptor source: a human donor with aplastic anemia.

For this clonotype: The conserved phenylalanine or tryptophan normally closing the CDR3 is absent here, so this likely arose from a read error. No DNA is shown, since the ends of the CDR3 on it are uncertain; the CDR3 is the one TCRdb lists. The chain uses TRBV7-8 and TRBJ2-4; the D call of TRBD1 is as the table states it, not checked on the DNA. The CDR3 has 12 residues if both end residues are counted. The germline gives CDR1 SGHVS, CDR2 FQNEAQ. The CDR3 spells CASSLAGSPDSL.

The chain links TRBV7-2 to TRBJ2-3; 8 positions agree with TRBD2. Germline assignment: CDR1 SGHTA and CDR2 FQGNSA. Germline trimming cut 3 bases from V and 6 bases from J; bases unmatched to any gene: 5. The CDR3 has 14 residues. Here the CDR3 reads CASSFSGILDTQYF. DNA of the CDR3: TGTGCCAGCAGCTTTAGCGGGATATTGGATACGCAGTATTTT.

This sequence joins TRBV7-8 and TRBJ2-7; 10 nucleotides agree with TRBD2. The CDR3 runs 18 residues. Germline-derived CDR1 and CDR2 are SGHVS and FQNEAQ. The CDR3 nucleotides read TGTGCCAACAGCTTAGCGGGAGGTCCCGATACGCAGTACTACGGGCAGTACGTC. This encodes CANSLAGGPDTQYYGQYV.

CDR3 region: CASSFDADQTALYF. The CDR3 DNA sequence: TGTGCCAGCAGCTTCGATGCAGACCAGACAGCCCTGTACTTC. The chain has TRBV7-2 and TRBJ2-5; D possibly corresponds to TRBD1 (5 bases). Germline V lookup: CDR1 SGHTA, CDR2 FQGNSA. V was trimmed by 3 bases and J by 13 bases, leaving 21 bases between them. The length of the CDR3 is 14 residues.

The CDR3 DNA sequence: TGTGCCAGCAGCTCCGCCGATACGCAGTGTTTTGCCCCCCACTTT. This encodes CASSSADTQCFAPHF. This rearrangement joins TRBV7-9 to TRBJ1-6; no firm D call. The CDR3 consists of 15 residues. V lost 4 bases, J lost 18 bases, and 25 bases lay in between. Germline V gene sequence: CDR1 SEHNR, CDR2 FQNEAQ (reference sequence).

A note on this clonotype: The junction departs from germline at one end; a sequencing error may be responsible. The chain links TRBV9 to TRBJ2-6; perhaps TRBD1 as D (6 bases). CDR1 and CDR2 from the germline V gene are SGDLS and YYNGEE. The CDR3 runs to 14 residues. In nucleotides, the CDR3 is TGTGCCAGCAGCGTAGGAGCAGGGGCTAACGTCCTGACTTTC. Translating it yields CASSVGAGANVLTF.

A word on this clonotype: The CDR3 does not close with the conserved phenylalanine or tryptophan, likely indicating a read error. The DNA is left out, because the CDR3 cannot be placed on it with certainty; the CDR3 is given as TCRdb lists it. CDR3 in amino acids: CASSIEGTYGTQYV. The chain joins TRBV2 to TRBJ2-3; whether TRBD2, the table's D call, matches the DNA was not checked. The CDR3 is 14 amino acids in total, end residues counted. CDR1 SNHLY and CDR2 FYNNEI come from the germline V gene.

V is TRBV7-2 and J is TRBJ2-7; 9 positions match TRBD2. Germline-derived CDR1 and CDR2 are SGHTA and FQGNSA. This CDR3 has 18 amino acids. The ends lost 6 bases at V and 5 bases at J; junction bases unmatched: 20. The CDR3 loop reads CASSEAFPGLAQADEQYF. The CDR3 DNA sequence: TGTGCCAGCAGTGAAGCTTTTCCGGGACTAGCACAGGCCGACGAGCAGTACTTC.

This rearrangement joins TRBV7-2 to TRBJ1-1; TRBD1 is a possible D gene (6 bases). From germline, CDR1 is SGHTA and CDR2 FQGNSA. The CDR3 covers 15 residues. V was pared by 1 base and J by 7 bases, with 16 bases between. The CDR3 DNA reads TGTGCCAGCAGCTTAGGGCACACAGGGCACAATGAAGCTTTCTTT. This sequence encodes CASSLGHTGHNEAFF.

The chain joins TRBV20-1 to TRBJ1-1; D unresolved. CDR1 and CDR2 (germline): DFQATT, SNEGSKA (reference sequence). This CDR3 contains 15 residues. V shed 0 bases and J shed 1 base, with 12 bases lying between them. The CDR3 sequence is CSARETGRKNTEAFF. In nucleotides, the CDR3 is TGCAGTGCTAGAGAGACTGGACGCAAGAACACTGAAGCTTTCTTT.

V gene TRBV3-1 combines with J gene TRBJ1-1; D may be TRBD1 (6 bases). The V end lost 4 bases, the J end lost 5 bases, and 17 bases lay between the germline ends. Looked up from germline, CDR1 is LGHDT and CDR2 is YNNKEL (reference sequence). The CDR3 spans 15 residues. The CDR3 spells CASSPPPAGATEAFF. As DNA, the CDR3 is TGTGCCAGCAGCCCCCCCCCGGCAGGGGCTACTGAAGCTTTCTTT. Complete variable domain (other parts from reference TRBV3-1 and TRBJ1-1): DTAVSQTPKYLVTQMGNDKSIKCEQNLGHDTMYWYKQDSKKFLKIMFSYNNKELIINETVPNRFSPKSPDKAHLNLHINSLELGDSAVYFCASSPPPAGATEAFFGQGTRLTVV.

The V gene is TRBV29-1, the J gene TRBJ2-3, with 11 bases lining up with TRBD2. The CDR3 has 15 residues. Germline CDR1 SQVTM, CDR2 ANQGSEA. V shed 5 bases and J 0 bases; nucleotides not matched to a gene: 4. This chain's CDR3 is CSVLRLAGSTDTQYF. Written as DNA, the CDR3 is TGCAGCGTTCTTCGACTAGCGGGAAGCACAGATACGCAGTATTTT.

This sequence joins TRBV11-3 and TRBJ2-3; D is undetermined. The V and J ends lost 1 base and 10 bases respectively, with 9 bases between them. CDR1 SGHNT and CDR2 YENEEA come from the germline V gene. The CDR3 spans 12 residues. The CDR3 DNA sequence: TGTGCCAGCAGCTTAGGGCCGGCAGCGCAGTATTTT. Residues: CASSLGPAAQYF.

With respect to this clonotype: Sequence at one end of the junction differs from germline and may be a read error. The J gene is TRBJ2-5, the V gene TRBV11-3, with D unresolved. Germline V lookup: CDR1 SGHNT, CDR2 YENEEA. CDR3 length: 14 amino acids. Here the CDR3 reads CAYKLEAYGETQYF. DNA for the CDR3: TGCGCCTACAAGTTAGAGGCGTACGGAGAGACCCAGTACTTC.

The gene calls are TRBV2 and TRBJ2-7, with D perhaps TRBD1 (5 bases). This CDR3 has 14 residues. The V end was cut by 8 bases, the J end by 3 bases, with 17 bases between. Germline V gives CDR1 SNHLY, CDR2 FYNNEI. This CDR3 reads CASGYGQGNYEQYF. The CDR3 DNA reads TGTGCCAGCGGGTACGGGCAGGGTAACTACGAGCAGTACTTC.

Only one count was recorded for this clonotype. V usage is TRBV20-1 and J usage is TRBJ2-3, with D possibly being TRBD2 (6 bases). Trimming took 3 bases from V and 1 from J, leaving 11 bases between them. Germline V gives CDR1 DFQATT, CDR2 SNEGSKA (reference sequence). The CDR3 is 14 amino acids. In nucleotides, the CDR3 is TGCAGTGCTAGGCAGGGCGGGGGCACAGATACGCAGTATTTT. Translation: CSARQGGGTDTQYF.